This passage covers 7 T cell receptor beta chains from one sample sequenced in a study of metastatic and nonmetastatic thyroid tumors. With MiXCR, TCRdb reprocessed the PCR reads. This table has about 20,000 clones, roughly 23% appearing once. No patient had received any treatment before thyroid surgery. The sequenced sample was blood. The receptors originated from a male donor with papillary thyroid cancer or a benign thyroid nodule (not recorded which). Some clones in this sample may be carry-over from other donors' samples.

This clone has at least ten counts. J is TRBJ1-6 and V is TRBV12-3 or TRBV12-4, with 7 bases fitting TRBD1. CDR3 length: 15 residues. After removal of 1 base from V and 9 bases from J, the junction contained 6 bases not matched to a gene. The CDR3 DNA sequence: TGTGCCAGCAGTTTAGGACAGGGTCGTGGTTCACCCCTCCACTTT. This translates into CASSLGQGRGSPLHF.

This clone has more than one count but fewer than ten. The chain employs TRBV6-2 or TRBV6-3 and TRBJ2-1, with unresolved D. The ends were cut back, 2 bases at V and 1 base at J, with 6 bases in the middle. Germline V gene lookup returns CDR1 MNHEY and CDR2 SVGEGT. The CDR3 has 14 amino acids. As DNA, the CDR3 is TGTGCCAGCAGTTACGGGTATTCCTACAATGAGCAGTTCTTC. Translated, it gives CASSYGYSYNEQFF.

This clone was observed at least ten times. V gene TRBV7-9 combines with J gene TRBJ1-2; D is perhaps TRBD1 (5 bases). The length of the CDR3 is 14 residues. The germline CDR1 and CDR2 sequences are SEHNR and FQNEAQ (reference sequence). V lost 5 bases and J 4 bases, leaving 14 bases between the germline ends. The CDR3 region is CASSNQTGGYGYTF. Written as DNA, the CDR3 is TGTGCCAGCAGCAATCAAACTGGGGGCTATGGCTACACCTTC.

This clone was recorded at least ten times. J is TRBJ2-7 and V is TRBV5-1, with 9 bases aligning to TRBD2. CDR1 and CDR2 (germline): SGHRS, YFSETQ. With V trimmed by 4 bases and J by 4 bases, 9 bases remained unmatched. The length of the CDR3 is 15 residues. The CDR3 nucleotides are TGCGCCAGCAGCCTGACGGCGGGGGGGGGTTACGAGCAGTACTTC. Residues: CASSLTAGGGYEQYF.

The chain employs TRBV6-1 and TRBJ1-1, with TRBD1 matching 9 bases. The CDR3 length is 16 residues. Losses at the gene ends were 4 bases for V and 2 bases for J; bases not matched to a gene: 8. Germline lookup yields CDR1 MNHNS and CDR2 SASEGT. CDR3 protein: CASSGLGQGKNTEAFF. In DNA form, the CDR3 reads TGTGCCAGCAGTGGGTTGGGACAGGGTAAAAACACTGAAGCTTTCTTT.

This clone has ten or more counts. The chain is built from TRBV6-1 and TRBJ2-2; weak D call: TRBD2 (7 bases). Germline V lookup: CDR1 MNHNS, CDR2 SASEGT. The CDR3 is 15 residues long. V lost 6 bases and J lost 5, with 16 bases in between. CDR3 coding DNA: TGTGCCAGCAGGCGAGGGGGGGGGGGGACCGGGGAGCTGTTTTTT. Residues: CASRRGGGGTGELFF.

There are many counts of this clone. This sequence joins TRBV19 and TRBJ2-2; tentatively, D is TRBD2 (6 bases). The germline CDR1 and CDR2 sequences are LNHDA and SQIVND (reference sequence). Trimming stripped 2 bases from V and 4 bases from J, with 14 bases between. There are 16 residues in the CDR3. CDR3 protein: CASSITPGASTGELFF. CDR3 in DNA: TGTGCCAGTAGTATAACGCCGGGAGCGAGCACCGGGGAGCTGTTTTTT.